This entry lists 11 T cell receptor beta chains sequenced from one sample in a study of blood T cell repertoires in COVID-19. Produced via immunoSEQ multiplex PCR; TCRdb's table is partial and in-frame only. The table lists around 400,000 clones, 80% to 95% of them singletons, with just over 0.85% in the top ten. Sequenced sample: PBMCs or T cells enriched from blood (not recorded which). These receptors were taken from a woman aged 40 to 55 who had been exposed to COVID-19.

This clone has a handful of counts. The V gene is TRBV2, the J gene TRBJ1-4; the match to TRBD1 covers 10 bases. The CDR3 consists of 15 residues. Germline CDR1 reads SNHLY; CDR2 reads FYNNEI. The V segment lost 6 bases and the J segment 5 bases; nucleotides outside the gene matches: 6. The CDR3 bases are TGTGCCAGCAGCCAGGGACAGGGGTCAAATGAAAAACTGTTTTTT. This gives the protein CASSQGQGSNEKLFF.

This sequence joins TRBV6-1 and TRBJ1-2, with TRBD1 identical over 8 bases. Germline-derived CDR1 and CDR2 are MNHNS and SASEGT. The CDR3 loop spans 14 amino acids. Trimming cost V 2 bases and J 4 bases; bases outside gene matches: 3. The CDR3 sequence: CASSERTGPYGYTF. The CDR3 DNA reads TGTGCCAGCAGTGAAAGGACAGGGCCCTATGGCTACACCTTC.

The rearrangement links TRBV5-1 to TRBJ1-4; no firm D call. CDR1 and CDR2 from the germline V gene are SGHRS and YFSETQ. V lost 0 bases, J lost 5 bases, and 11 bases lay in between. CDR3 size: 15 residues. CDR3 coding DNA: TGCGCCAGCAGCTTGGGCTTCACGGGGAATGAAAAACTGTTTTTT. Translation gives CASSLGFTGNEKLFF.

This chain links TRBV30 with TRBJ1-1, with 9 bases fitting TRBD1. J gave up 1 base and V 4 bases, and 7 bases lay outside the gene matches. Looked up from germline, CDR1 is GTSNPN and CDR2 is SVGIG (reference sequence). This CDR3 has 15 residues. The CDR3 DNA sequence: TGTGCCTGGAAAAATTCGGACAGGGGGAACACTGAAGCTTTCTTT. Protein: CAWKNSDRGNTEAFF.

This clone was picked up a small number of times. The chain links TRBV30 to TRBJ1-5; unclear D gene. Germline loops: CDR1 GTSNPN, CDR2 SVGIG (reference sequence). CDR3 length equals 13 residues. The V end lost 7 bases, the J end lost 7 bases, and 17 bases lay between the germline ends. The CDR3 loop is CAFADGGGQPQHF. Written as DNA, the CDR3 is TGTGCCTTCGCGGACGGAGGTGGGCAGCCCCAGCATTTT.

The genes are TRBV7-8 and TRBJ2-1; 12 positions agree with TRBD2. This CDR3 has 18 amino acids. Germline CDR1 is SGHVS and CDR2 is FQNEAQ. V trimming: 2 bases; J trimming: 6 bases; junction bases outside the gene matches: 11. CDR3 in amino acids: CASSLQRLAGARGNEQFF. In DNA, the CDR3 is TGTGCCAGCAGCTTACAGAGACTAGCGGGGGCCCGGGGCAATGAGCAGTTCTTC.

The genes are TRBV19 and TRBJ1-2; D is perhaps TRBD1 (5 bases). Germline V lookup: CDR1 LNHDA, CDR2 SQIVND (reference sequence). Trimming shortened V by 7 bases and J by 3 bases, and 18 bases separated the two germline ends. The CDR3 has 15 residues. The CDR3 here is CASKFGARTYYGYTF. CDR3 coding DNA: TGTGCCAGTAAGTTTGGGGCACGGACCTACTATGGCTACACCTTC.

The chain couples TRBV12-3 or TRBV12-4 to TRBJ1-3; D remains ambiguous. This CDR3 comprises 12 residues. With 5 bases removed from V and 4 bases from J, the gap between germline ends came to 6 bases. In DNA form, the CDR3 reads TGTGCCAGCAGTGCACAGGGAAACACCATATATTTT. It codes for CASSAQGNTIYF.

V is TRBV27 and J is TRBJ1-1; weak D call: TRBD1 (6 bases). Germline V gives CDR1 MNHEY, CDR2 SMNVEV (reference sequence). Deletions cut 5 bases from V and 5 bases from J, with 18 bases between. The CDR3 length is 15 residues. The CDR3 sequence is CASSLIDRRSTEAFF. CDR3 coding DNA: TGTGCCAGCAGTCTAATCGACAGGAGGAGTACTGAAGCTTTCTTT.

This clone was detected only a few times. CDR3 nucleotides: TGCAGCGTTGGTCAACAGGGTCCCTCCTACGAGCAGTACTTC. Translation: CSVGQQGPSYEQYF. This rearrangement joins TRBV29-1 to TRBJ2-7, with D maybe TRBD1 (6 bases). The germline CDR1 and CDR2 sequences are SQVTM and ANQGSEA. The CDR3 length is 14 residues. Trimming removed 4 bases at V and 0 bases at J, with 13 bases between.

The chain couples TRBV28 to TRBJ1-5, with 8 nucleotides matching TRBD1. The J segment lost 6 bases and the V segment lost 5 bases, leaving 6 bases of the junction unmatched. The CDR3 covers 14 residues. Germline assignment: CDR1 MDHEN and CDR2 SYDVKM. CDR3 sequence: CASSARTGTQPQHF. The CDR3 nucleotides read TGTGCCAGCAGTGCCCGGACAGGGACTCAGCCCCAGCATTTT.